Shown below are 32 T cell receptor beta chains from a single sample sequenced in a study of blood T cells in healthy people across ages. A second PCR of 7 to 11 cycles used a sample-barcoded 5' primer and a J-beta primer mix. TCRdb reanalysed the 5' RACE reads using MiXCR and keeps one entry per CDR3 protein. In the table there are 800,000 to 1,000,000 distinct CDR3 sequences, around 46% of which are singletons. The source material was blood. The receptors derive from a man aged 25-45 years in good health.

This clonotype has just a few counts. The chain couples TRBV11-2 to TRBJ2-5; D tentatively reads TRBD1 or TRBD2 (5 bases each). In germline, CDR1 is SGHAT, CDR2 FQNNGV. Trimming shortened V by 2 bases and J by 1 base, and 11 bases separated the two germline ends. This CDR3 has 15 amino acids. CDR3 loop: CASSLHWDPQETQYF. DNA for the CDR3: TGTGCCAGCAGCTTACATTGGGACCCCCAAGAGACCCAGTACTTC.

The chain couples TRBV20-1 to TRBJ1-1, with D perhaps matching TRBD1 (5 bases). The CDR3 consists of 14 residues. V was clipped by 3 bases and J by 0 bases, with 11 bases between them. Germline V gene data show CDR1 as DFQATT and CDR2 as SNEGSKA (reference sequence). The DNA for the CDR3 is TGCAGTGCTAGTCAAGGGGAGATGAACACTGAAGCTTTCTTT. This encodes CSASQGEMNTEAFF.

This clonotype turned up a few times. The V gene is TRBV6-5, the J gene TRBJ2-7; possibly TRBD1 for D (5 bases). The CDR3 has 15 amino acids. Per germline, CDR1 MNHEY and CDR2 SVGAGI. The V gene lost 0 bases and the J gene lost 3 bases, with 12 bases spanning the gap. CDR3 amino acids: CASSYSAGYGYEQYF. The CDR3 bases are TGTGCCAGCAGTTACTCGGCAGGGTACGGCTACGAGCAGTACTTC.

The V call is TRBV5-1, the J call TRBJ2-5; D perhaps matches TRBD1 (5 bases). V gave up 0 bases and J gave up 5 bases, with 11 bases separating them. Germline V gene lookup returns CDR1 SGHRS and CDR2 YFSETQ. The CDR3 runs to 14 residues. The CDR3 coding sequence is TGCGCCAGCAGCTTGGGGCATAGGGGTGAGACCCAGTACTTC. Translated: CASSLGHRGETQYF.

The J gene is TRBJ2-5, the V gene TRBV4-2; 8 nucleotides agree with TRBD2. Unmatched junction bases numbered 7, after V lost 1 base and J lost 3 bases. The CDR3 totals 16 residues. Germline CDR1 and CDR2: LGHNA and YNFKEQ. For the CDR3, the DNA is TGTGCCAGCAGCCAAGGTGGTCCGGGGGGGAAAGAGACCCAGTACTTC. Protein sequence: CASSQGGPGGKETQYF.

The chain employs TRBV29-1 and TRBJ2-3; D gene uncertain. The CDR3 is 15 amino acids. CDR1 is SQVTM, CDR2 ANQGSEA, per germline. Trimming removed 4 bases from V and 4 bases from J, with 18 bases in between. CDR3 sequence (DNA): TGCAGCGTTGCTCCAACAAGCTTTCGCCCAGATACGCAGTATTTT. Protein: CSVAPTSFRPDTQYF.

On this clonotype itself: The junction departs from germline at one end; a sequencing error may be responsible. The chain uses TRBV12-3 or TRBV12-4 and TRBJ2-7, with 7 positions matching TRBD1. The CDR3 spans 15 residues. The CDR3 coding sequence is TGTGCCAGCAGTTCCCGACAGGGAACATCCTACGAGCACTACTTC. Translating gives CASSSRQGTSYEHYF.

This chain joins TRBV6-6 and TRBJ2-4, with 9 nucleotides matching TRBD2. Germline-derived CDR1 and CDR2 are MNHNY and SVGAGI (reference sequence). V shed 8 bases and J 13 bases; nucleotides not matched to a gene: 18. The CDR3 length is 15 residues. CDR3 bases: TGTGCCAGCCGACAAGGGGCGGGGGGGCCTCAGGAGCAGTACTTC. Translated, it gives CASRQGAGGPQEQYF.

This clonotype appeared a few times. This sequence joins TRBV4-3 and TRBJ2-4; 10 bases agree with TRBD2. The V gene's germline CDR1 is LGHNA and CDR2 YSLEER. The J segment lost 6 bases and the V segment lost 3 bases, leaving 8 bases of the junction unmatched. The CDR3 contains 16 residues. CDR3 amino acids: CASSQLAGGPGNIQYF. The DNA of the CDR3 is TGCGCCAGCAGCCAGTTAGCGGGGGGCCCCGGAAACATTCAGTACTTC.

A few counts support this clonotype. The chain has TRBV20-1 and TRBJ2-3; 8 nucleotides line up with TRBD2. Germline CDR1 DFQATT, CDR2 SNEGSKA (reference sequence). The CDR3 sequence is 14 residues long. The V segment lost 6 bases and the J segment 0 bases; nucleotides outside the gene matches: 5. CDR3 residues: CSALSGDSTDTQYF. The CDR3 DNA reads TGCAGTGCACTTAGCGGGGACAGCACAGATACGCAGTATTTT.

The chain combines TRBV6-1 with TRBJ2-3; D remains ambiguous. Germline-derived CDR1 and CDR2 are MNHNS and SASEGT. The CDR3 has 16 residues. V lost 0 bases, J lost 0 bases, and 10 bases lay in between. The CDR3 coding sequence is TGTGCCAGCAGTGAAGCGCGTGCCAGTAGCACAGATACGCAGTATTTT. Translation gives CASSEARASSTDTQYF.

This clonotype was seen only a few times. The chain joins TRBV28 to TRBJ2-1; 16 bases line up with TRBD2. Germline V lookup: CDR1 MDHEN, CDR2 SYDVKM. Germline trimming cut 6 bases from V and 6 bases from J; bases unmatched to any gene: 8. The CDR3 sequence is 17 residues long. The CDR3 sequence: CASSKGLAGGPGNEQFF. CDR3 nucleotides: TGTGCCAGCAGCAAGGGACTAGCGGGGGGGCCCGGCAATGAGCAGTTCTTC.

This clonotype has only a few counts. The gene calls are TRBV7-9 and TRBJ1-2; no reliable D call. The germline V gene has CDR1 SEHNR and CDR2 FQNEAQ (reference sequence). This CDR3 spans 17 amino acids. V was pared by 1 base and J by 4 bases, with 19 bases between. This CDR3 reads CASSLVSGQRGGYGYTF. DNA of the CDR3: TGTGCCAGCAGCTTAGTGTCAGGTCAACGCGGCGGCTATGGCTACACCTTC.

The CDR3 DNA follows: TGTGCCAGTAGTAGAAGGTCCCGCGCCTACGAGCAGTACTTC. Its translation: CASSRRSRAYEQYF. The V call is TRBV19, the J call TRBJ2-5; the D is unclear. The J call may be in error: the DNA end matches TRBJ2-7 better. The CDR3 covers 14 residues. Germline-derived CDR1 and CDR2 are LNHDA and SQIVND (reference sequence).

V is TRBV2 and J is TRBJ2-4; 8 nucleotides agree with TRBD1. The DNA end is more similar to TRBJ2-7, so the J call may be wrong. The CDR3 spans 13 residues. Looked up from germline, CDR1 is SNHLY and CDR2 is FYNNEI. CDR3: CASREDRVSEQYF. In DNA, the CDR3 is TGTGCCAGCAGGGAGGACAGGGTTTCCGAGCAGTACTTC.

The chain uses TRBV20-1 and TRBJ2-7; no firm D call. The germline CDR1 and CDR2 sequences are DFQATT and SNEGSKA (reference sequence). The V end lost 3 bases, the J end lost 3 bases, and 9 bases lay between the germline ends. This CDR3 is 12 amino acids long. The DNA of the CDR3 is TGCAGTGCTAGGAACGATTTCTACGAGCAGTACTTC. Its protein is CSARNDFYEQYF.

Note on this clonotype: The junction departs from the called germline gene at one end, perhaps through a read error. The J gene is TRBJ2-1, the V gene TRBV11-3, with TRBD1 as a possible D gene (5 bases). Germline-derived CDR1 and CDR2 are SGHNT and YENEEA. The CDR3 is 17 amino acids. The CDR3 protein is CAGSSSSGCGNYNEQFF. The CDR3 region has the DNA TGTGCCGGCAGCTCCTCTTCAGGGTGCGGAAACTACAATGAGCAGTTCTTC. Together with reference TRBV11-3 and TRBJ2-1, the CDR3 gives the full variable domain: EAGVVQSPRYKIIEKKQPVAFWCNPISGHNTLYWYLQNLGQGPELLIRYENEEAVDDSQLPKDRFSAERLKGVDSTLKIQPAELGDSAVYLCAGSSSSGCGNYNEQFFGPGTRLTVL.

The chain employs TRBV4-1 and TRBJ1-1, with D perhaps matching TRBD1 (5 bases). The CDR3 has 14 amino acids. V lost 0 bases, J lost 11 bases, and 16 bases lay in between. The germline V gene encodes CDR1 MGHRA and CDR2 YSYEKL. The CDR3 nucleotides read TGCGCCAGCAGCCAAGACGGGGAAGGGACTTCGGCTTTCTTT. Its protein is CASSQDGEGTSAFF.

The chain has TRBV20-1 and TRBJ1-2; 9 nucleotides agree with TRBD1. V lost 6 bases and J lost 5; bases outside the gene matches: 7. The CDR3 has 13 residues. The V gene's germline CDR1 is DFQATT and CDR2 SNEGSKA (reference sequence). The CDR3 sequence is CSAPPGQGYGYTF. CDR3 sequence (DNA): TGCAGTGCACCCCCGGGACAGGGATATGGCTACACCTTC.

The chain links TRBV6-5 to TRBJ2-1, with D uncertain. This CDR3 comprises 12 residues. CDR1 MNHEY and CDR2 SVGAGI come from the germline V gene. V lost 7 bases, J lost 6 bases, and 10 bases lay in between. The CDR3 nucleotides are TGTGCCAGCAATCCGGCCGGCAATGAGCAGTTCTTC. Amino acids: CASNPAGNEQFF.

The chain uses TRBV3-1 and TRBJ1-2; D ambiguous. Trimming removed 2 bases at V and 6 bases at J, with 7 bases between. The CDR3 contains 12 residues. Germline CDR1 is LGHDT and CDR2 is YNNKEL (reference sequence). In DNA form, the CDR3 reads TGTGCCAGCAGCCAAAGCCCCGATGGCTACACCTTC. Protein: CASSQSPDGYTF.

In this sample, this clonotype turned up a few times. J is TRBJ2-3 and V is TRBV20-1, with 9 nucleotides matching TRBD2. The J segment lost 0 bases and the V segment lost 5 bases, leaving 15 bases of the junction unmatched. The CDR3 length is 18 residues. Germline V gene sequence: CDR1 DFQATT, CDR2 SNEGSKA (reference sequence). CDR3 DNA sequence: TGCAGTGCTGCGGGGCTAGCGGGGACGACGACTAGCACAGATACGCAGTATTTT. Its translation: CSAAGLAGTTTSTDTQYF.

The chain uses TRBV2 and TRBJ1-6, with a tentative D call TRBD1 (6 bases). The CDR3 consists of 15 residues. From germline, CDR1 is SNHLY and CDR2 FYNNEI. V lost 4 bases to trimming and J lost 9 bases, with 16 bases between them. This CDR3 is CASSAQGLTSSPLHF. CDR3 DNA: TGTGCCAGCAGTGCACAGGGTTTGACAAGTTCACCCCTCCACTTT. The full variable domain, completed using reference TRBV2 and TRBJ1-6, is EPEVTQTPSHQVTQMGQEVILRCVPISNHLYFYWYRQILGQKVEFLVSFYNNEISEKSEIFDDQFSVERPDGSNFTLKIRSTKLEDSAMYFCASSAQGLTSSPLHFGNGTRLTVT.

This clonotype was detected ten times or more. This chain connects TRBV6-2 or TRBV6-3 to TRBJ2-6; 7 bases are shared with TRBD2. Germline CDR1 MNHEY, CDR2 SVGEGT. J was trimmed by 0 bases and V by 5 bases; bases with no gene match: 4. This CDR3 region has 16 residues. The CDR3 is CASSQRGVSGANVLTF. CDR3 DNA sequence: TGTGCCAGCAGTCAGCGGGGTGTCTCTGGGGCCAACGTCCTGACTTTC.

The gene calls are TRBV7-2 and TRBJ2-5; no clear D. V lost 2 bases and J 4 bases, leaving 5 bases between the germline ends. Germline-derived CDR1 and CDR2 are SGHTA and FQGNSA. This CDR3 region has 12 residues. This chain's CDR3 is CASSLYVETQYF. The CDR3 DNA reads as TGTGCCAGCAGCTTATACGTAGAGACCCAGTACTTC.

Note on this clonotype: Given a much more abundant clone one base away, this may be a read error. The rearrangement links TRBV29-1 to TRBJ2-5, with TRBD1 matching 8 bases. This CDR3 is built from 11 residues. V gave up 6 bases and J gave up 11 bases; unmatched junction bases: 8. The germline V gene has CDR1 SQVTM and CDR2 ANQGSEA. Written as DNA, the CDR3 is TGCAGCGTCGTGACAGGGGAGGAGCAGTACTTC. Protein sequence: CSVVTGEEQYF.

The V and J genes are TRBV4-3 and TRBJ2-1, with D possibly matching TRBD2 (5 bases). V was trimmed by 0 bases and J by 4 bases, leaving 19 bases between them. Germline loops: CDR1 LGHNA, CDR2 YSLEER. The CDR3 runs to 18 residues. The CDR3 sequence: CASSQDPAGVEPYNEQFF. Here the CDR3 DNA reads TGCGCCAGCAGCCAAGATCCAGCCGGGGTGGAGCCTTACAATGAGCAGTTCTTC.

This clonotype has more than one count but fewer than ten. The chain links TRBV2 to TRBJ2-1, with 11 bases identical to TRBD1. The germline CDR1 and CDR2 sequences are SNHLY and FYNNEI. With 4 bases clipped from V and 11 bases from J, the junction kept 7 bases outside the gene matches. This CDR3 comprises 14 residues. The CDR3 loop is CASSAAGQGGKQFF. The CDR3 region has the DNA TGTGCCAGCAGTGCGGCGGGACAGGGGGGAAAGCAGTTCTTC.

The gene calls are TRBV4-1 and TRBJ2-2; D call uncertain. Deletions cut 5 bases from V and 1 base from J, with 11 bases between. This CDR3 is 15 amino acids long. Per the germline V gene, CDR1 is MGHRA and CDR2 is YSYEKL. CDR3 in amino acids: CASSTNPGNTGELFF. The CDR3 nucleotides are TGCGCCAGCAGCACGAACCCAGGGAACACCGGGGAGCTGTTTTTT.

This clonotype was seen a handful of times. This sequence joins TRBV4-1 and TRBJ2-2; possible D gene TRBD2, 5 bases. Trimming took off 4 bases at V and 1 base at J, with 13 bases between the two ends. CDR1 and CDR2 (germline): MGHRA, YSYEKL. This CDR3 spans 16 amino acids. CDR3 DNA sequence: TGCGCCAGCAGCCCAGAAGGACGGGAGAACACCGGGGAGCTGTTTTTT. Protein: CASSPEGRENTGELFF.

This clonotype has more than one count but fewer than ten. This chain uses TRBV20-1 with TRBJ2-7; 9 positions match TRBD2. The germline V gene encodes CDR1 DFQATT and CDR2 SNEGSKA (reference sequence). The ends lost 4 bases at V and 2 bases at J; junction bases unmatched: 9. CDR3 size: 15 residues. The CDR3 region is CSAIRSGGSPYEQYF. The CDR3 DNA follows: TGCAGTGCTATCCGAAGCGGGGGGTCACCCTACGAGCAGTACTTC.

The CDR3 nucleotides are TGTGCCAGCAGTACGCCGACAGGACCAGATACGCAGTATTTT. Translating gives CASSTPTGPDTQYF. The rearrangement joins TRBV28 to TRBJ2-3; D perhaps matches TRBD1 (6 bases). Germline V gene lookup returns CDR1 MDHEN and CDR2 SYDVKM. The CDR3 contains 14 residues. The V gene lost 5 bases and the J gene lost 4 bases, with 13 bases spanning the gap.